This entry concerns a single T cell receptor beta chain. The antigen remains unidentified. Libraries were prepared by immunoSEQ multiplex PCR; TCRdb keeps only in-frame clonotypes and omits some of them. The repertoire holds 190,000 or so clones, with roughly four fifths as singletons. This specimen comes from a study of cytomegalovirus exposure and HLA in healthy donors. Study information: A later analysis reported the same platform for the 110 or so validation repertoires and the approximately 700 first-cohort repertoires. The study's findings and limits: In vitro testing confirmed a few CMV-associated chains as specific for CMV antigens. Researchers counted approximately 160 TCR beta chains as cytomegalovirus-associated. The classifier, whose performance was assessed in both the original and validation cohorts, reportedly diagnosed cytomegalovirus status with high specificity and sensitivity.

The CDR3 consists of 17 residues. V shed 2 bases and J 0 bases; nucleotides not matched to a gene: 10. Germline V lookup: CDR1 SGHRS, CDR2 YFSETQ. This clonotype was obtained from a woman between 18 and 29 years old in good health and CMV-seropositive. The chain recombines TRBV5-1 with TRBJ1-1, with 7 bases matching TRBD1. What was sequenced was PBMCs. The CDR3: CASSLDRASRMNTEAFF. CDR3 sequence (DNA): TGCGCCAGCAGCTTAGACAGGGCGTCAAGAATGAACACTGAAGCTTTCTTT.